These 30 T cell receptor beta chains came from one sample sequenced in a study of T-cell reconstitution after alpha-beta-depleted transplantation in children (dated by TCRdb to the mid-2010s). Library creation used PCR. Sequencing relied on an Illumina HiSeq 2500. Molecular barcoding was employed in the preparation of TCR libraries, with unique molecular identifiers being used to normalize TCRbeta repertoire quantification. The public reads were reanalyzed by TCRdb: fastp trimming at Q25, MiXCR alignment, in-frame beta chains only. Identical CDR3 proteins give one entry, which carries the most common genes and DNA. The sample table shows a few hundred thousand distinct CDR3 sequences, and 9.9% are seen once. 10% of the sample lies in the top ten. Sequencing used PBMCs from the stem cell graft donor, obtained from the stem cell graft. These receptors came from a human donor who donated a stem cell graft to a child with SCID.

This clonotype was found a few times. V usage is TRBV20-1 and J usage is TRBJ2-2; TRBD2 matches 7 bases. Losses at the gene ends were 6 bases for V and 0 bases for J; bases not matched to a gene: 4. Germline lookup yields CDR1 DFQATT and CDR2 SNEGSKA (reference sequence). The CDR3 spans 14 residues. The CDR3, as DNA: TGCAGTGCCCGAGCGGGGACGAACACCGGGGAGCTGTTTTTT. Encoded protein: CSARAGTNTGELFF.

The V call is TRBV5-1, the J call TRBJ1-2, with D possibly TRBD1 on 5 matching bases. Germline V gene sequence: CDR1 SGHRS, CDR2 YFSETQ. V was pared by 4 bases and J by 4 bases, with 14 bases between. The CDR3 is 14 amino acids. CDR3 sequence (DNA): TGCGCCAGCAGCCCGGGGGAGATAGTCTATGGCTACACCTTC. It is translated as CASSPGEIVYGYTF.

The chain is built from TRBV18 and TRBJ2-2, with D perhaps TRBD2 (6 bases). The CDR3 spans 17 residues. V lost 4 bases, J lost 6 bases, and 21 bases lay in between. CDR1 is KGHSH, CDR2 LQKENI, per germline. CDR3 DNA: TGTGCCAGCTCACGCAACCTTGCGGGAAACACTGCCGGGGAGCTGTTTTTT. This encodes CASSRNLAGNTAGELFF.

The chain is built from TRBV13 and TRBJ1-4; D gene uncertain. V shed 5 bases and J shed 8 bases, with 21 bases lying between them. The CDR3 is 16 residues long. Looked up from germline, CDR1 is PRHDT and CDR2 is FYEKMQ (reference sequence). The CDR3 sequence: CASSPGPGSGREKLFF. The DNA for the CDR3 is TGTGCCAGCAGCCCTGGGCCGGGATCGGGCCGCGAAAAACTGTTTTTT.

This clonotype was detected a few times. This chain uses TRBV18 with TRBJ1-4; a possible D gene is TRBD1 (5 bases). There are 15 residues in the CDR3. Looked up from germline, CDR1 is KGHSH and CDR2 is LQKENI. V was trimmed by 3 bases and J by 8 bases, leaving 16 bases between them. The CDR3 DNA sequence: TGTGCCAGCTCACCTTCGGGGACCAGAACCGAAAAACTGTTTTTT. This gives the protein CASSPSGTRTEKLFF.

The sample holds a few counts of this clonotype. CDR3 region: CASSPQTGLNYGYTF. CDR3 bases: TGTGCCAGCAGTCCCCAGACAGGGCTGAACTATGGCTACACCTTC. The V gene is TRBV25-1, the J gene TRBJ1-2; TRBD1 agrees at 7 bases. Germline V CDR1 and CDR2: MGHDK, SYGVNS. The length of the CDR3 is 15 residues. With V trimmed by 5 bases and J by 2 bases, 8 bases remained unmatched.

The chain recombines TRBV29-1 with TRBJ2-1; D is unresolved. V gave up 1 base and J gave up 0 bases, with 10 bases separating them. The germline V gene encodes CDR1 SQVTM and CDR2 ANQGSEA. This CDR3 comprises 15 residues. The CDR3 DNA reads as TGCAGCGTTGAAGTGCTGTATAGCTCCTACAATGAGCAGTTCTTC. It is translated as CSVEVLYSSYNEQFF.

This clonotype was detected a few times. The rearrangement links TRBV2 to TRBJ1-5; perhaps TRBD1 as D (6 bases). The CDR3 has 14 amino acids. Germline V gene data show CDR1 as SNHLY and CDR2 as FYNNEI. The ends were cut back, 6 bases at V and 3 bases at J, with 12 bases in the middle. The chain's CDR3 is CASRRGQNNQPQHF. DNA of the CDR3: TGTGCCAGCAGACGCGGACAGAACAATCAGCCCCAGCATTTT.

This clonotype was seen at least ten times. This sequence joins TRBV4-1 and TRBJ2-2, with 9 bases lining up with TRBD1. This CDR3 comprises 15 residues. V shed 7 bases, J shed 5 bases, and the junction held 8 bases outside the gene matches. The germline gives CDR1 MGHRA, CDR2 YSYEKL. The CDR3 nucleotides are TGCGCCAGCACCCCGGGACAGGGAATGACCGGGGAGCTGTTTTTT. Residues: CASTPGQGMTGELFF.

The chain recombines TRBV20-1 with TRBJ2-1; D gene uncertain. This CDR3 contains 14 residues. Trimming took off 5 bases at V and 2 bases at J, with 13 bases between the two ends. Germline CDR1 reads DFQATT; CDR2 reads SNEGSKA (reference sequence). Written as DNA, the CDR3 is TGCAGTGCTCTCGCCCAGGTGACCTACAATGAGCAGTTCTTC. Translating it yields CSALAQVTYNEQFF.

The genes are TRBV7-9 and TRBJ2-7; 9 bases align to TRBD1. The CDR3 has 14 residues. The V gene end was trimmed by 6 bases and the J gene end by 2 bases; junction bases not matched to a gene: 5. Germline V gene lookup returns CDR1 SEHNR and CDR2 FQNEAQ (reference sequence). CDR3 sequence: CASRPRDRAYEQYF. CDR3 in DNA: TGTGCCAGCAGACCACGGGACAGGGCCTACGAGCAGTACTTC. Together with reference TRBV7-9 and TRBJ2-7, the CDR3 gives the full variable domain: DTGVSQNPRHKITKRGQNVTFRCDPISEHNRLYWYRQTLGQGPEFLTYFQNEAQLEKSRLLSDRFSAERPKGSFSTLEIQRTEQGDSAMYLCASRPRDRAYEQYFGPGTRLTVT.

J is TRBJ2-4 and V is TRBV5-1; D assignment may be TRBD1 or TRBD2 (5 bases each). The CDR3 runs to 15 residues. The germline gives CDR1 SGHRS, CDR2 YFSETQ. V was cut by 2 bases and J by 5 bases, with 14 bases left in between. The CDR3 loop reads CASSFQGGGENIQYF. The CDR3 DNA is TGCGCCAGCAGCTTCCAGGGTGGGGGTGAAAACATTCAGTACTTC.

The genes are TRBV12-3 or TRBV12-4 and TRBJ2-2, with D possibly TRBD2 on 5 matching bases. This CDR3 region has 14 residues. V dropped 7 bases and J dropped 0 bases, with 9 bases sitting between them. The chain's CDR3 is CASITGTNTGELFF. The DNA for the CDR3 is TGTGCCAGCATCACGGGGACGAACACCGGGGAGCTGTTTTTT.

This clonotype was counted between two and nine times. The chain combines TRBV2 with TRBJ1-2; maybe TRBD1 (5 bases). V was pared by 3 bases and J by 4 bases, with 12 bases between. CDR1 and CDR2 from the germline V gene are SNHLY and FYNNEI. The CDR3 is 14 amino acids. The CDR3 sequence: CASSDRGNSYGYTF. In DNA, the CDR3 is TGTGCCAGCAGTGATAGGGGTAACAGCTATGGCTACACCTTC.

This clonotype has just a few counts. The V call is TRBV6-1, the J call TRBJ2-1; perhaps TRBD2 as D (7 bases). V was shortened by 7 bases and J by 7 bases, with 14 bases between the two germline ends. The V gene's germline CDR1 is MNHNS and CDR2 SASEGT. This CDR3 has 13 amino acids. The chain's CDR3 is CASIRRGGNEQFF. CDR3 bases: TGTGCCAGCATCCGCAGGGGAGGGAATGAGCAGTTCTTC.

This clonotype was counted a few times. The chain is built from TRBV7-9 and TRBJ1-4; D possibly corresponds to TRBD1 (5 bases). Germline V gene data show CDR1 as SEHNR and CDR2 as FQNEAQ (reference sequence). Trimming removed 2 bases at V and 5 bases at J, with 15 bases between. This CDR3 is built from 16 residues. CDR3 residues: CASSLWDGPLNEKLFF. The CDR3 coding sequence is TGTGCCAGCAGCTTATGGGACGGCCCCCTAAATGAAAAACTGTTTTTT.

Written as DNA, the CDR3 is TGCGCCAGCGCCCTTCGGACTAGCGGGGACGAGCAGTACTTC. This translates into CASALRTSGDEQYF. V gene TRBV5-1 combines with J gene TRBJ2-7, with 12 bases lining up with TRBD2. This CDR3 is built from 14 residues. V trimming: 7 bases; J trimming: 5 bases; junction bases outside the gene matches: 7. Per germline, CDR1 SGHRS and CDR2 YFSETQ.

The chain carries TRBV7-9 and TRBJ2-1; 8 bases agree with TRBD2. Trimming took 5 bases from V and 8 from J; bases not matched to a gene: 8. Germline CDR1 reads SEHNR; CDR2 reads FQNEAQ (reference sequence). This CDR3 contains 14 residues. The CDR3 nucleotides are TGTGCCAGCAGCGAAATAGCGGGGTCGGATGAGCAGTTCTTC. Its translation is CASSEIAGSDEQFF.

The chain is built from TRBV27 and TRBJ2-7; TRBD2 aligns across 9 bases. This CDR3 region has 15 residues. Germline V gives CDR1 MNHEY, CDR2 SMNVEV (reference sequence). V shed 4 bases and J 2 bases; nucleotides not matched to a gene: 6. Written as DNA, the CDR3 is TGTGCCAGCAGTTCCGCAGCGGGGGGCCCCTACGAGCAGTACTTC. Translation gives CASSSAAGGPYEQYF.

This clonotype showed up just a few times. The rearrangement uses TRBV10-2 and TRBJ2-3; 11 positions agree with TRBD2. Germline values: CDR1 WSHSY, CDR2 SAAADI. V lost 0 bases to trimming and J lost 4 bases; unmatched junction nucleotides: 6. The CDR3 has 17 amino acids. The CDR3 nucleotides are TGCGCCAGCAGTGAGTCCACGACTAGCGGGGAGCCAGATACGCAGTATTTT. Amino acid sequence: CASSESTTSGEPDTQYF.

This clonotype occurred a few times. The CDR3 loop reads CASSLASGGDTQYF. The CDR3 coding sequence is TGTGCCAGCAGTTTAGCTAGCGGGGGGGATACGCAGTATTTT. The rearrangement links TRBV12-3 or TRBV12-4 to TRBJ2-3, with TRBD2 identical over 10 bases. This CDR3 region has 14 residues. The ends lost 0 bases at V and 6 bases at J; junction bases unmatched: 0.

The J gene is TRBJ2-3, the V gene TRBV7-2; 7 nucleotides agree with TRBD1. The CDR3 has 14 residues. V was clipped by 5 bases and J by 5 bases; unmatched bases: 7. From germline, CDR1 is SGHTA and CDR2 FQGNSA. DNA of the CDR3: TGTGCCAGCAGCGTCGACAGGGCGCTAGATACGCAGTATTTT. Translating it yields CASSVDRALDTQYF.

This rearrangement joins TRBV18 to TRBJ2-3; 7 bases agree with TRBD1. The CDR3 spans 15 residues. In germline, CDR1 is KGHSH, CDR2 LQKENI. J gave up 6 bases and V 3 bases, and 9 bases lay outside the gene matches. As DNA, the CDR3 is TGTGCCAGCTCACCCCCAGAGGGGGCAGGGGATACGCAGTATTTT. Residues: CASSPPEGAGDTQYF.

The sample holds many counts of this clonotype. An end of the junction differs from the germline gene, which may be a read error. The rearrangement uses TRBV2 and TRBJ1-1; D may be TRBD1 (5 bases). The CDR3 spans 13 residues. The germline gives CDR1 SNHLY, CDR2 FYNNEI. The CDR3 protein is CASSEAGLGGDLF. CDR3 nucleotide sequence: TGTGCCAGCAGTGAAGCGGGGCTGGGAGGGGATTTATTT.

This clonotype was seen many times. One end of the junction is discordant with germline, which a read error may explain. Here the CDR3 DNA reads TGCGCCAGCAGCCGCTCCCGGACCGTCTGGCAAGGGACCCAGTACTTC. This codes for CASSRSRTVWQGTQYF. The chain carries TRBV5-1 and TRBJ2-5; D unresolved. In germline, CDR1 is SGHRS, CDR2 YFSETQ. The CDR3 consists of 16 residues.

The CDR3 nucleotides are TGTGCCAGCAGCCAAGGGCAGGACCCAGTCTACGAGCAGTACTTC. Protein: CASSQGQDPVYEQYF. The chain couples TRBV3-1 to TRBJ2-7, with D unresolved. The CDR3 contains 15 residues. Deletions cut 1 base from V and 3 bases from J, with 13 bases between. Germline values: CDR1 LGHDT, CDR2 YNNKEL (reference sequence).

This clonotype has just a few counts. V gene TRBV12-3 or TRBV12-4 combines with J gene TRBJ1-1, with unresolved D. The CDR3 totals 14 residues. V was shortened by 2 bases and J by 2 bases, with 9 bases between the two germline ends. This CDR3 reads CASSLRQTNTEAFF. The CDR3 bases are TGTGCCAGCAGTTTAAGGCAGACAAACACTGAAGCTTTCTTT.

This chain joins TRBV10-3 and TRBJ2-3; D may be TRBD1 (5 bases). Trimming took off 1 base at V and 3 bases at J, with 5 bases between the two ends. CDR1 ENHRY and CDR2 SYGVKD come from the germline V gene. CDR3 size: 13 residues. The CDR3 DNA follows: TGTGCCATCAGTGAGTACAGGACAGATACGCAGTATTTT. It codes for CAISEYRTDTQYF.

This clonotype has a count of ten or more. The chain joins TRBV7-9 to TRBJ2-2; 8 nucleotides line up with TRBD1. Looked up from germline, CDR1 is SEHNR and CDR2 is FQNEAQ (reference sequence). Unmatched junction bases numbered 9, after V lost 7 bases and J lost 5 bases. The CDR3 covers 15 residues. The CDR3 protein is CASTAGTGLTGELFF. In DNA form, the CDR3 reads TGTGCCAGCACAGCCGGGACAGGTTTGACCGGGGAGCTGTTTTTT.

The sample holds many counts of this clonotype. This rearrangement joins TRBV29-1 to TRBJ2-7; tentative D call: TRBD1 (6 bases). CDR1 SQVTM and CDR2 ANQGSEA come from the germline V gene. The CDR3 totals 14 residues. Trimming pared 1 base from V and 3 bases from J, leaving 13 bases between. DNA of the CDR3: TGCAGCGTTGAAGGTGTTACAGGGAACTACGAGCAGTACTTC. It encodes CSVEGVTGNYEQYF.